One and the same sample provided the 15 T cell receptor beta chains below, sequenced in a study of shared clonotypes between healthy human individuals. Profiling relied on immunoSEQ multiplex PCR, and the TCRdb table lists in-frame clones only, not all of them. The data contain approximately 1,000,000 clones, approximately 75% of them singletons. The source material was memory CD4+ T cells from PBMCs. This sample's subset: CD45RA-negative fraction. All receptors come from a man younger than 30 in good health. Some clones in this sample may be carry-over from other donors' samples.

CDR3 in amino acids: CASTVKIRYEQYF. The DNA for the CDR3 is TGTGCCAGCACGGTGAAGATTCGGTACGAGCAGTACTTC. The chain couples TRBV6-6 to TRBJ2-5; D not certain. The end of the DNA is better explained by TRBJ2-7, so the J call may be wrong. Germline V lookup: CDR1 MNHNY, CDR2 SVGAGI (reference sequence). This CDR3 region has 13 residues.

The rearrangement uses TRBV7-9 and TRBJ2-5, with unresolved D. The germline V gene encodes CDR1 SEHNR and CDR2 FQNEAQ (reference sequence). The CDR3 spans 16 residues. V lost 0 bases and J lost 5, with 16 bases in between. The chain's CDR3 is CASSLAASPFPETQYF. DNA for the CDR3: TGTGCCAGCAGCTTAGCAGCCAGCCCGTTTCCGGAGACCCAGTACTTC.

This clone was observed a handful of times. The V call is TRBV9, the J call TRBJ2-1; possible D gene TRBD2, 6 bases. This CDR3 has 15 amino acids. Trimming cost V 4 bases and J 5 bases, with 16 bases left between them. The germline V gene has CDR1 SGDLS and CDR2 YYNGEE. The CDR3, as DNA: TGTGCCAGCAGCCCCTCGGGGGACTCTAACAATGAGCAGTTCTTC. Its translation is CASSPSGDSNNEQFF.

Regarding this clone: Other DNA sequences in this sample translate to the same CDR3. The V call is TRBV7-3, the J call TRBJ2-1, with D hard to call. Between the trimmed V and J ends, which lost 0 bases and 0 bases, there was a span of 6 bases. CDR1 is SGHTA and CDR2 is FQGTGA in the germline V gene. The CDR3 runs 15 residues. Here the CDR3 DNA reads TGTGCCAGCAGCTTAACCCCAGGCTCCTACAATGAGCAGTTCTTC. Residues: CASSLTPGSYNEQFF. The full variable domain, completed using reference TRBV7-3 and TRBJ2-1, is GAGVSQTPSNKVTEKGKYVELRCDPISGHTALYWYRQSLGQGPEFLIYFQGTGAADDSGLPNDRFFAVRPEGSVSTLKIQRTERGDSAVYLCASSLTPGSYNEQFFGPGTRLTVL.

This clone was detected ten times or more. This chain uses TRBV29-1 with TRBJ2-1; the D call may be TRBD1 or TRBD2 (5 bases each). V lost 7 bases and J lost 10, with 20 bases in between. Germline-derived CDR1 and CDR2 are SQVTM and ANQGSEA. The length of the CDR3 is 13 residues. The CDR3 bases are TGCAGCGGGGTTCGAGGGGCATCGAGGGAGCAGTTCTTC. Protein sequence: CSGVRGASREQFF.

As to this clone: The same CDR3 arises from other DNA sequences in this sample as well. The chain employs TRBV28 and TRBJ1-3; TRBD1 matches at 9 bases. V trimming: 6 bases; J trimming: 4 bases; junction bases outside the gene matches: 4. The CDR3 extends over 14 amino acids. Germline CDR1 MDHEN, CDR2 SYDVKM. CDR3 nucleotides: TGTGCCAGCAGGCCGGGACAGGGAGGAAACACCATATATTTT. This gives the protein CASRPGQGGNTIYF. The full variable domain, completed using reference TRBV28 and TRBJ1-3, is DVKVTQSSRYLVKRTGEKVFLECVQDMDHENMFWYRQDPGLGLRLIYFSYDVKMKEKGDIPEGYSVSREKKERFSLILESASTNQTSMYLCASRPGQGGNTIYFGEGSWLTVV.

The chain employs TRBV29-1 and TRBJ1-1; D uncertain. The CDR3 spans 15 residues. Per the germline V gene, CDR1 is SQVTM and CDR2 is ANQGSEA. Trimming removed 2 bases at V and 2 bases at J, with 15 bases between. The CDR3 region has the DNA TGCAGCGTTGAACGGGCACCGAGTACAAACACTGAAGCTTTCTTT. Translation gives CSVERAPSTNTEAFF.

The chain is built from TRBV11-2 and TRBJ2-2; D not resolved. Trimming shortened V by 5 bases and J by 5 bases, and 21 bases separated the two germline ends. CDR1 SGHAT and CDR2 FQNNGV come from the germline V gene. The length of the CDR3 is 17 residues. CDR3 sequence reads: CASSAVGRIYGTGELFF. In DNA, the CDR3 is TGTGCCAGCAGCGCCGTTGGCAGGATTTATGGAACCGGGGAGCTGTTTTTT.

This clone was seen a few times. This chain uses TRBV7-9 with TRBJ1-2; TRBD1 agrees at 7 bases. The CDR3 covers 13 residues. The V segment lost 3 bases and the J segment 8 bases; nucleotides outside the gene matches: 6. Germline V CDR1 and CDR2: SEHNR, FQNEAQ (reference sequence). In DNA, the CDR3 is TGTGCCAGCAGCTTCGGGACAGCAACGGGCTACACCTTC. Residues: CASSFGTATGYTF.

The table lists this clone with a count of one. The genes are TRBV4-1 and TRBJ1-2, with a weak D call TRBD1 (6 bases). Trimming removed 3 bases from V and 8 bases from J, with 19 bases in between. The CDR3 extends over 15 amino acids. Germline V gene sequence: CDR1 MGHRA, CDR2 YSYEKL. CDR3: CASSQPGQGQVGYTF. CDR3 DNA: TGCGCCAGCAGCCAGCCCGGGCAGGGGCAAGTAGGCTACACCTTC.

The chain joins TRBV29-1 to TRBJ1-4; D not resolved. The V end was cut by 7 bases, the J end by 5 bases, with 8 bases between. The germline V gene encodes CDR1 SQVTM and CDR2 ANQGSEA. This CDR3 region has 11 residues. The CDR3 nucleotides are TGCAGCGCAAGAGAAAATGAAAAACTGTTTTTT. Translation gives CSARENEKLFF.

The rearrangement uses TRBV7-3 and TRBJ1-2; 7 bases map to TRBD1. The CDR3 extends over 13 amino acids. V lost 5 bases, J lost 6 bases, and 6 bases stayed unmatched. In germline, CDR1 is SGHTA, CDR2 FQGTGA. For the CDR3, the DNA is TGTGCCAGCAGCCCTCCCGGGACAGATGGCTACACCTTC. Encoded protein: CASSPPGTDGYTF.

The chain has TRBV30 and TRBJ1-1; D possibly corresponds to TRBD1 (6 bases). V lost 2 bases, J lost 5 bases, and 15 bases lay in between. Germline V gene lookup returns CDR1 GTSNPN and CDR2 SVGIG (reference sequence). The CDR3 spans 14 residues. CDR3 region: CAWSPQGFRTEAFF. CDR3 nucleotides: TGTGCCTGGAGTCCGCAGGGGTTTAGGACTGAAGCTTTCTTT.

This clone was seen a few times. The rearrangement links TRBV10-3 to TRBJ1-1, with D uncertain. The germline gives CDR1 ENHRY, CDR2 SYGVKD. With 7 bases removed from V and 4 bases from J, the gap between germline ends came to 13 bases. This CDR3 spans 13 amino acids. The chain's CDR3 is CAITASGSTEAFF. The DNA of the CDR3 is TGTGCCATCACCGCATCGGGAAGCACTGAAGCTTTCTTT.

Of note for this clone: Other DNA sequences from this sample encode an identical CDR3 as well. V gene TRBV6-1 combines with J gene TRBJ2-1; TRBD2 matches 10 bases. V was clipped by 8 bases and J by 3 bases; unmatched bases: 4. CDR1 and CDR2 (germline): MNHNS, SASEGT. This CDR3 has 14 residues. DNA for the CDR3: TGTGCCAGCTCAGGACTAGCGGTCTACAATGAGCAGTTCTTC. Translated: CASSGLAVYNEQFF.